This entry lists 26 T cell receptor beta chains sequenced from one sample in a study of Tregs in tolerant kidney transplant recipients. Mixed chimerism was transient after nonmyeloablative marrow transplants from related graft donors. Produced via immunoSEQ multiplex PCR; TCRdb's table is partial and in-frame only. The sample includes about 81,000 clones, 90% to 95% of them seen just once. Material: CD4+ T cells from blood (PBMCs), obtained 24 months after the transplant. The receptors here all came from a human patient who received a combined kidney and bone marrow transplant. Part of the T cell pool may stem from the graft donor.

This chain joins TRBV4-1 and TRBJ1-5, with D tentatively TRBD1 (6 bases). The ends were cut back, 4 bases at V and 4 bases at J, with 17 bases in the middle. Germline V gives CDR1 MGHRA, CDR2 YSYEKL. The CDR3 contains 16 residues. The CDR3 bases are TGCGCCAGCAGCCGTACGCATGGGACACAGAATCAGCCCCAGCATTTT. The encoded protein is CASSRTHGTQNQPQHF.

V and J are TRBV25-1 and TRBJ1-2; 7 bases line up with TRBD1. Unmatched junction bases numbered 4, after V lost 3 bases and J lost 3 bases. The CDR3 spans 14 residues. Germline CDR1 and CDR2: MGHDK and SYGVNS. CDR3 amino acids: CASSEFGTDYGYTF. As DNA, the CDR3 is TGTGCCAGCAGTGAGTTTGGGACAGACTATGGCTACACCTTC.

This sequence joins TRBV5-4 and TRBJ2-1; the match to TRBD1 covers 8 bases. V dropped 2 bases and J dropped 0; count of bases not matched to a gene: 1. CDR3 length equals 15 residues. Germline CDR1 is SGHNT and CDR2 is YYREEE (reference sequence). The CDR3 DNA is TGTGCCAGCAGCTTCGGGACAGGCTCCTACAATGAGCAGTTCTTC. This translates into CASSFGTGSYNEQFF.

This chain links TRBV5-6 with TRBJ1-6; no definite D call. There are 17 residues in the CDR3. Germline CDR1 reads SGHDT; CDR2 reads YYEEEE. Trimming left V 0 bases short and J 5 bases short, with 15 bases between. CDR3 protein: CASSLDPGANHNSPLHF. The CDR3 bases are TGTGCCAGCAGCTTGGACCCCGGAGCGAACCATAATTCACCCCTCCACTTT. Complete variable domain (other parts from reference TRBV5-6 and TRBJ1-6): DAGVTQSPTHLIKTRGQQVTLRCSPKSGHDTVSWYQQALGQGPQFIFQYYEEEERQRGNFPDRFSGHQFPNYSSELNVNALLLGDSALYLCASSLDPGANHNSPLHFGNGTRLTVT.

The chain is built from TRBV7-2 and TRBJ1-4; D gene ambiguous. Germline-derived CDR1 and CDR2 are SGHTA and FQGNSA. The CDR3 spans 14 residues. Trimming took 3 bases from V and 7 from J, leaving 12 bases between them. CDR3 in amino acids: CASSFRGAGEKLFF. The CDR3 DNA is TGTGCCAGCAGCTTCCGGGGTGCGGGTGAAAAACTGTTTTTT.

V and J are TRBV5-1 and TRBJ1-5, with D maybe TRBD1 (5 bases). CDR1 is SGHRS, CDR2 YFSETQ, per germline. The CDR3 extends over 14 amino acids. Between the trimmed V and J ends, which lost 0 bases and 3 bases, there was a span of 7 bases. The CDR3 nucleotides read TGCGCCAGCAGCTTGGCAGGGTACAATCAGCCCCAGCATTTT. It yields the protein CASSLAGYNQPQHF.

The chain recombines TRBV11-3 with TRBJ2-1; TRBD2 matches 7 bases. This CDR3 has 14 amino acids. Germline CDR1 is SGHNT and CDR2 is YENEEA. Trimming cost V 5 bases and J 6 bases; bases outside gene matches: 7. The CDR3 region has the DNA TGTGCCAGCAGCGCCTGGGGGAGGGGCAATGAGCAGTTCTTC. Translated: CASSAWGRGNEQFF.

The chain joins TRBV19 to TRBJ1-6; 9 bases are a match to TRBD1. Trimming removed 5 bases from V and 7 bases from J; junction bases left unmatched: 6. The CDR3 spans 15 residues. Germline V gene sequence: CDR1 LNHDA, CDR2 SQIVND (reference sequence). The CDR3 DNA is TGTGCCAGTAGTCTCGAGGGACAGGGAAATTCACCCCTCCACTTT. The encoded protein is CASSLEGQGNSPLHF.

The gene calls are TRBV9 and TRBJ1-1; D uncertain. The length of the CDR3 is 14 residues. The germline V and J ends were trimmed by 0 bases and 4 bases, with 10 bases remaining between them. The germline gives CDR1 SGDLS, CDR2 YYNGEE. The CDR3 bases are TGTGCCAGCAGCGTAGGGGCTCTTGGCACTGAAGCTTTCTTT. It encodes CASSVGALGTEAFF.

This clone is a singleton in its sample. The rearrangement joins TRBV7-9 to TRBJ2-7; 8 bases match TRBD1. The trim removed 4 bases at V and 3 bases at J, leaving 17 bases unmatched. Germline V gene sequence: CDR1 SEHNR, CDR2 FQNEAQ (reference sequence). The CDR3 is made up of 18 amino acids. This chain's CDR3 is CASSSYRRQGKGGYEQYF. CDR3 DNA sequence: TGTGCCAGCAGCTCATACCGACGACAGGGGAAGGGTGGCTACGAGCAGTACTTC.

The chain recombines TRBV6-1 with TRBJ1-2; 11 bases line up with TRBD1. J was trimmed by 5 bases and V by 11 bases; bases with no gene match: 7. Germline values: CDR1 MNHNS, CDR2 SASEGT. The CDR3 runs to 13 residues. The CDR3 DNA reads as TGTGCCGGCGGACAGGGGGCGAATTATGGCTACACCTTC. Residues: CAGGQGANYGYTF.

This clone was counted between two and nine times. The rearrangement uses TRBV10-3 and TRBJ2-7; 13 positions match TRBD2. CDR3 length equals 15 residues. The germline V gene encodes CDR1 ENHRY and CDR2 SYGVKD. Losses at the gene ends were 6 bases for V and 5 bases for J; bases not matched to a gene: 7. CDR3 residues: CAISTTSGRLNEQYF. CDR3 bases: TGTGCCATCAGCACGACTAGCGGGAGGTTGAACGAGCAGTACTTC.

This chain joins TRBV14 and TRBJ2-3; 7 bases align to TRBD2. The CDR3 has 17 residues. J gave up 4 bases and V 2 bases, and 12 bases lay outside the gene matches. Looked up from germline, CDR1 is SGHDN and CDR2 is FVKESK. For the CDR3, the DNA is TGTGCCAGCAGCCAAAATCCAGGAGCGGGGATGTCAGATACGCAGTATTTT. Amino acid sequence: CASSQNPGAGMSDTQYF.

V usage is TRBV15 and J usage is TRBJ2-7; TRBD1 aligns across 7 bases. Trimming removed 6 bases from V and 2 bases from J; junction bases left unmatched: 7. The V gene's germline CDR1 is LNHNV and CDR2 YYDKDF (reference sequence). This CDR3 has 14 residues. The CDR3, as DNA: TGTGCCACCAGGAAACAGGGGATCGCCTACGAGCAGTACTTC. Translated: CATRKQGIAYEQYF.

The chain joins TRBV11-3 to TRBJ2-3; no reliable D call. Trimming shortened V by 1 base and J by 2 bases, and 7 bases separated the two germline ends. The CDR3 has 14 residues. Germline V gene data show CDR1 as SGHNT and CDR2 as YENEEA. The CDR3, as DNA: TGTGCCAGCAGCTTAGGGGCAGTCACAGATACGCAGTATTTT. Protein product: CASSLGAVTDTQYF.

The chain carries TRBV30 and TRBJ2-5; no definite D call. Germline V gene lookup returns CDR1 GTSNPN and CDR2 SVGIG (reference sequence). V was shortened by 0 bases and J by 5 bases, with 7 bases between the two germline ends. The CDR3 runs to 12 residues. The CDR3 loop is CAWSVGGETQYF. CDR3 sequence (DNA): TGTGCCTGGAGTGTCGGCGGTGAGACCCAGTACTTC.

J is TRBJ1-5 and V is TRBV5-5, with D unclear. This CDR3 comprises 13 residues. The V gene's germline CDR1 is SGHKS and CDR2 YYEKEE (reference sequence). V dropped 2 bases and J dropped 5 bases, with 8 bases sitting between them. The CDR3 sequence: CASSLQPHQPQHF. The CDR3, as DNA: TGTGCCAGCAGCTTACAGCCTCATCAGCCCCAGCATTTT.

The rearrangement links TRBV18 to TRBJ2-1; TRBD1 might be the D (5 bases). V lost 2 bases to trimming and J lost 6 bases, with 8 bases between them. The CDR3 runs 13 residues. Per germline, CDR1 KGHSH and CDR2 LQKENI. CDR3 in amino acids: CASSPGAGNEQFF. The CDR3 nucleotides read TGTGCCAGCTCACCAGGGGCAGGCAATGAGCAGTTCTTC.

The chain is built from TRBV11-3 and TRBJ1-1; TRBD1 agrees at 10 bases. V gave up 3 bases and J gave up 3 bases; unmatched junction bases: 7. The length of the CDR3 is 16 residues. Germline CDR1 is SGHNT and CDR2 is YENEEA. The chain's CDR3 is CASSFGTGAGDTEAFF. The CDR3 DNA reads TGTGCCAGCAGCTTTGGGACAGGGGCCGGGGACACTGAAGCTTTCTTT.

V and J are TRBV18 and TRBJ1-5; a weak D match, TRBD1 (5 bases). Germline CDR1 and CDR2: KGHSH and LQKENI. The CDR3 is made up of 14 amino acids. V was clipped by 2 bases and J by 4 bases, with 9 bases between them. DNA of the CDR3: TGTGCCAGCTCACCAGTGCGGGGGAATCAGCCCCAGCATTTT. Residues: CASSPVRGNQPQHF. Supplemented by reference TRBV18 and TRBJ1-5, the full variable domain reads NAGVMQNPRHLVRRRGQEARLRCSPMKGHSHVYWYRQLPEEGLKFMVYLQKENIIDESGMPKERFSAEFPKEGPSILRIQQVVRGDSAAYFCASSPVRGNQPQHFGDGTRLSIL.

V usage is TRBV5-5 and J usage is TRBJ2-7; 7 positions agree with TRBD2. The CDR3 length is 14 residues. CDR1 and CDR2 from the germline V gene are SGHKS and YYEKEE (reference sequence). V was pared by 1 base and J by 6 bases, with 7 bases of the junction left unmatched. The CDR3 loop reads CASSLWGGVIEQYF. The DNA for the CDR3 is TGTGCCAGCAGCTTGTGGGGGGGTGTAATCGAGCAGTACTTC.

This clone was observed a single time. This chain connects TRBV18 to TRBJ2-7, with 9 positions matching TRBD2. Germline V gives CDR1 KGHSH, CDR2 LQKENI. With 3 bases clipped from V and 4 bases from J, the junction kept 7 bases outside the gene matches. The CDR3 extends over 15 amino acids. CDR3 region: CASSPRSGRRYEQYF. The CDR3 DNA follows: TGTGCCAGCTCACCCAGAAGCGGGAGGAGGTACGAGCAGTACTTC.

V and J are TRBV5-1 and TRBJ2-3; 9 bases fit TRBD2. Unmatched junction bases numbered 7, after V lost 0 bases and J lost 5 bases. CDR1 SGHRS and CDR2 YFSETQ come from the germline V gene. There are 16 residues in the CDR3. The CDR3 is CASSLEAGGPGDTQYF. Here the CDR3 DNA reads TGCGCCAGCAGCTTGGAGGCGGGGGGGCCAGGAGATACGCAGTATTTT.

The chain recombines TRBV29-1 with TRBJ2-7, with D maybe TRBD2 (5 bases). The CDR3 has 12 amino acids. Trimming took off 0 bases at V and 10 bases at J, with 13 bases between the two ends. CDR1 is SQVTM and CDR2 is ANQGSEA in the germline V gene. This CDR3 is CSVEDLRVGQYF. CDR3 nucleotides: TGCAGCGTTGAAGATCTGCGGGTAGGCCAGTACTTC.

This clone was counted once. The chain has TRBV7-2 and TRBJ2-1; 12 bases match TRBD2. V trimming: 7 bases; J trimming: 7 bases; junction bases outside the gene matches: 8. Germline V gene data show CDR1 as SGHTA and CDR2 as FQGNSA. The CDR3 length is 15 residues. The CDR3 DNA reads TGTGCCAGCACCATGACTAGCGGGAGATGGAATGAGCAGTTCTTC. Its translation: CASTMTSGRWNEQFF.

The V and J genes are TRBV7-2 and TRBJ2-1, with D possibly matching TRBD2 (6 bases). Germline CDR1 is SGHTA and CDR2 is FQGNSA. The CDR3 totals 12 residues. Trimming shortened V by 0 bases and J by 13 bases, and 10 bases separated the two germline ends. The DNA of the CDR3 is TGTGCCAGCAGCTTAGCGGACTACAGTCAGTTCTTC. It encodes CASSLADYSQFF.